Below are 23 T cell receptor beta chains sequenced from a single sample in a study of tumor-infiltrating lymphocytes in primary liver carcinoma. TCR beta cDNA came from about 500 ng total RNA, primed with a constant-region primer. Slightly modified ARM-PCR served as the procedure for the TCR beta libraries. These libraries came from three rounds of nested multiplex PCR. Two initial PCR rounds of about 11 cycles each paired TRBV1-TRBV30 forward primers with a C-beta reverse primer. TCRdb called the multiplex PCR reads again in MiXCR, with one record for every CDR3 protein. This table holds 250,000 to 350,000 distinct CDR3 sequences, around three fifths found once. Unsorted whole blood yielded the blood RNA, and germline DNA was also extracted. Sequencing was carried out using peripheral blood. These TCRs come from a woman between 25 and 40 years old with primary liver carcinoma and hepatitis B virus infection.

This clonotype was observed many times. The V call is TRBV6-1, the J call TRBJ2-6; D unresolved. This CDR3 contains 17 residues. V was pared by 3 bases and J by 0 bases, with 12 bases between. Per the germline V gene, CDR1 is MNHNS and CDR2 is SASEGT. The DNA of the CDR3 is TGTGCCAGCAGTGATCTCGGACGGAGCTCTGGGGCCAACGTCCTGACTTTC. Encoded protein: CASSDLGRSSGANVLTF.

In the case of this clonotype: A clone one base away is much larger, so this may be a read error. This sequence joins TRBV11-2 and TRBJ2-1; D not resolved. V was shortened by 6 bases and J by 4 bases, with 16 bases between the two germline ends. The germline V gene encodes CDR1 SGHAT and CDR2 FQNNGV. This CDR3 has 15 residues. The CDR3 nucleotides read TGTGCCAGCAGGTTGGAGTGGTCTACGTACAATGAGCAGTTCTTC. Translated: CASRLEWSTYNEQFF. The full variable domain, rest sourced from reference TRBV11-2 and TRBJ2-1, is EAGVAQSPRYKIIEKRQSVAFWCNPISGHATLYWYQQILGQGPKLLIQFQNNGVVDDSQLPKDRFSAERLKGVDSTLKIQPAKLEDSAVYLCASRLEWSTYNEQFFGPGTRLTVL.

Comments on this clonotype: Compared with germline, one end of the junction differs, possibly owing to a read error. This rearrangement joins TRBV12-3 or TRBV12-4 to TRBJ2-5; tentative D call: TRBD2 (6 bases). This CDR3 comprises 14 residues. CDR3 residues: CASSLVGSQETQCF. For the CDR3, the DNA is TGTGCCAGCAGTTTGGTCGGGAGTCAAGAGACCCAGTGCTTC.

The chain couples TRBV29-1 to TRBJ2-6; the D is unclear. This CDR3 spans 13 amino acids. V lost 3 bases, J lost 9 bases, and 12 bases lay in between. CDR1 and CDR2 (germline): SQVTM, ANQGSEA. The CDR3 region is CSVDSSGLNVLTF. The CDR3, as DNA: TGCAGCGTTGACAGCTCTGGGCTCAACGTCCTGACTTTC.

The V gene is TRBV30, the J gene TRBJ1-1, with a weak D call TRBD1 (6 bases). The germline CDR1 and CDR2 sequences are GTSNPN and SVGIG (reference sequence). The CDR3 extends over 12 amino acids. V lost 0 bases and J 10 bases, leaving 12 bases between the germline ends. The DNA for the CDR3 is TGTGCCTGGAGTGTACAGGGACTGGGAGCTTTCTTT. Protein: CAWSVQGLGAFF. Together with reference TRBV30 and TRBJ1-1, the CDR3 gives the full variable domain: SQTIHQWPATLVQPVGSPLSLECTVEGTSNPNLYWYRQAAGRGLQLLFYSVGIGQISSEVPQNLSASRPQDRQFILSSKKLLLSDSGFYLCAWSVQGLGAFFGQGTRLTVV.

In regard to this clonotype: The junction and the germline gene differ at one end; a read error may be behind it. The V gene is TRBV19, the J gene TRBJ2-1; D gene unclear. Per germline, CDR1 LNHDA and CDR2 SQIVND (reference sequence). This CDR3 spans 11 amino acids. CDR3 coding DNA: TGTGTCAGTAGTGGTGGCCATGAGCAGTTCTTC. This gives the protein CVSSGGHEQFF.

This clonotype was observed a handful of times. The chain recombines TRBV11-2 with TRBJ2-5; the D gene is possibly TRBD2 (6 bases). Germline CDR1 SGHAT, CDR2 FQNNGV. There are 14 residues in the CDR3. V was cut by 6 bases and J by 4 bases, with 15 bases left in between. The CDR3 spells CASRPPGGGETQYF. The CDR3 DNA reads as TGTGCCAGCAGGCCCCCCGGGGGAGGAGAGACCCAGTACTTC.

A word on this clonotype: Since no conserved phenylalanine or tryptophan closes the CDR3, a read error is the likely cause. V is TRBV11-3 and J is TRBJ1-3; no clear D gene. Germline V gene data show CDR1 as SGHNT and CDR2 as YENEEA. The CDR3 has 13 residues. Trimming pared 5 bases from V and 2 bases from J, leaving 7 bases between. The CDR3 loop is CASSARTGNTIYL. The CDR3, as DNA: TGTGCCAGCAGCGCGAGGACTGGAAACACCATATATTTA.

About this clonotype itself: One end of the junction is discordant with germline, which a read error may explain. This rearrangement joins TRBV10-2 to TRBJ1-2; 7 bases map to TRBD1. The germline CDR1 and CDR2 sequences are WSHSY and SAAADI. The CDR3 consists of 12 residues. DNA for the CDR3: TGCGCCAGCCTTAGGGACAGCTATGGCCACACCTTC. As protein: CASLRDSYGHTF.

With respect to this clonotype: The conserved closing phenylalanine or tryptophan is absent in this CDR3, likely reflecting a read error. As DNA, the CDR3 is TGTGCCAGTAGCACCGGGACAGGGGGCCGAAAGACCCAGTACATC. This codes for CASSTGTGGRKTQYI. This chain connects TRBV11-2 to TRBJ2-5, with 12 bases identical to TRBD1. The CDR3 has 15 amino acids. Germline V lookup: CDR1 SGHAT, CDR2 FQNNGV. V lost 9 bases to trimming and J lost 6 bases; unmatched junction nucleotides: 11.

Ten or more counts support this clonotype. The chain is built from TRBV12-3 or TRBV12-4 and TRBJ2-1; tentatively, D is TRBD2 (5 bases). CDR3 size: 14 residues. Between the trimmed V and J ends, which lost 6 bases and 9 bases, there was a span of 18 bases. CDR3 in DNA: TGTGCCAGCAGCCCAGTCCTTCTGGCGGGTGAGCAGTTCTTC. It codes for CASSPVLLAGEQFF.

With regard to this clonotype: A single base separates this from a much larger clone, so it may be a read error. The chain couples TRBV28 to TRBJ2-7; perhaps TRBD1 as D (5 bases). The V gene's germline CDR1 is MDHEN and CDR2 SYDVKM. There are 13 residues in the CDR3. CDR3 nucleotides: TGTGCCAGCAGTTTTGACAGTACCTACGAGCTGTACTTC. Translation: CASSFDSTYELYF. Variable domain in full (rest from reference TRBV28 and TRBJ2-7): DVKVTQSSRYLVKRTGEKVFLECVQDMDHENMFWYRQDPGLGLRLIYFSYDVKMKEKGDIPEGYSVSREKKERFSLILESASTNQTSMYLCASSFDSTYELYFGPGTRLTVT.

A note on this clonotype: One end of the junction does not line up with germline, which may come from a read error. The V call is TRBV7-9, the J call TRBJ1-4; D remains ambiguous. Germline CDR1 reads SEHNR; CDR2 reads FQNEAQ (reference sequence). The CDR3 consists of 14 residues. In nucleotides, the CDR3 is TGTGCCAACAGCTTAGGTTCGACGCGGGAAAAACTGTTTTTT. The encoded protein is CANSLGSTREKLFF.

A remark on this clonotype: A much larger clone differs by one base, so this may be a read error. This sequence joins TRBV12-3 or TRBV12-4 and TRBJ2-1, with D unclear. Deletions cut 7 bases from V and 7 bases from J, with 14 bases between. The CDR3 contains 13 residues. The CDR3 DNA is TGTGCCAGCAACCCAACAGAGTGGAATGAGCAGTTCTTC. Translated, it gives CASNPTEWNEQFF.

This clonotype showed up just a few times. The V gene is TRBV5-6, the J gene TRBJ2-3, with D perhaps TRBD2 (5 bases). Germline CDR1 reads SGHDT; CDR2 reads YYEEEE. Trimming took 3 bases from V and 5 from J, leaving 16 bases between them. This CDR3 comprises 15 residues. CDR3: CASSSQPGTGDTQYF. DNA for the CDR3: TGTGCCAGCAGCTCCCAACCGGGAACCGGAGATACGCAGTATTTT. Together with reference TRBV5-6 and TRBJ2-3, the CDR3 gives the full variable domain: DAGVTQSPTHLIKTRGQQVTLRCSPKSGHDTVSWYQQALGQGPQFIFQYYEEEERQRGNFPDRFSGHQFPNYSSELNVNALLLGDSALYLCASSSQPGTGDTQYFGPGTRLTVL.

This clonotype was observed a handful of times. This chain uses TRBV12-3 or TRBV12-4 with TRBJ2-2; D possibly corresponds to TRBD1 (6 bases). The CDR3 is made up of 12 amino acids. Trimming took 6 bases from V and 4 from J, leaving 6 bases between them. CDR3 sequence (DNA): TGTGCCAGCAGGGACAGCACCGGGGAGCTGTTTTTT. As protein: CASRDSTGELFF.

This chain uses TRBV29-1 with TRBJ2-3, with 8 bases aligning to TRBD2. With 7 bases clipped from V and 2 bases from J, the junction kept 17 bases outside the gene matches. The V gene's germline CDR1 is SQVTM and CDR2 ANQGSEA. CDR3 length: 17 residues. In DNA form, the CDR3 reads TGCAGCGCGACCGGACTAGCAGACTTCCCCTACACAGATACGCAGTATTTT. It yields the protein CSATGLADFPYTDTQYF.

This clonotype was counted once. At one of its ends the junction is not consistent with the germline gene, which may arise from a read error. The chain uses TRBV14 and TRBJ1-6; perhaps TRBD1 as D (5 bases). The CDR3 loop spans 15 amino acids. The germline gives CDR1 SGHDN, CDR2 FVKESK. CDR3 protein: CASSQRQPSNSPIHF. The CDR3 DNA reads as TGTGCCAGCAGCCAACGACAGCCCAGCAATTCACCCATCCACTTT.

Note on this clonotype: Just one base apart from a much larger clone, this may be a read error. This chain uses TRBV6-5 with TRBJ2-5, with D tentatively TRBD1 (6 bases). The CDR3 runs to 15 residues. The germline V gene encodes CDR1 MNHEY and CDR2 SVGAGI. CDR3 coding DNA: TGTGCCAACAGTCACCCACCGGGACAAAAAGAGACCCAGTACTTC. It codes for CANSHPPGQKETQYF.

The table lists this clonotype with many counts. The rearrangement joins TRBV12-3 or TRBV12-4 to TRBJ1-1, with D perhaps TRBD1 (6 bases). Trimming took off 5 bases at V and 4 bases at J, with 17 bases between the two ends. The CDR3 covers 15 residues. CDR3 region: CASSLTLGGATEAFF. CDR3 in DNA: TGTGCCAGCAGTCTGACTCTTGGGGGGGCCACTGAAGCTTTCTTT.

Comment on this clonotype: Likely a read error: the CDR3 ends without its conserved phenylalanine or tryptophan. The chain links TRBV11-2 to TRBJ2-7, with D perhaps TRBD1 (5 bases). CDR1 and CDR2 from the germline V gene are SGHAT and FQNNGV. This CDR3 is built from 15 residues. The CDR3 nucleotides are TGTGCCAGCAGCTGGACGGACACCCTATCCTACAAGCAGTACCTC. It translates to CASSWTDTLSYKQYL.

To note about this clonotype: A single base separates this from a much larger clone, so it may be a read error. The V gene is TRBV6-5, the J gene TRBJ2-1; D unclear. The CDR3 runs 15 residues. The V and J ends lost 3 bases and 9 bases respectively, with 18 bases between them. Germline V gene lookup returns CDR1 MNHEY and CDR2 SVGAGI. The CDR3 is CASSYLSVAPTEQFF. CDR3 bases: TGTGCCAGCAGTTATCTTTCGGTAGCCCCGACTGAGCAGTTCTTC.

This clonotype was observed at least ten times. This rearrangement joins TRBV7-8 to TRBJ2-3, with TRBD2 identical over 14 bases. Trimming at V came to 5 bases and at J to 8 bases, leaving 6 bases not matched to a gene. This CDR3 region has 15 residues. From germline, CDR1 is SGHVS and CDR2 FQNEAQ. As DNA, the CDR3 is TGTGCCAGCAGCGGAGGGACTAGCGGGAGACTTACGCAGTATTTT. This gives the protein CASSGGTSGRLTQYF.